This T cell receptor beta chain was documented in a study of blood T cell repertoires in COVID-19. Overall study: Acute and convalescent COVID-19 specimens originated in the United States, Italy and Spain. Sources were T cells, B-cell-depleted T cells, or PBMCs; the material itself was cDNA or gDNA.

Authors' processing steps: The assay estimated nucleated cells by amplifying reference gene primers. TCRdb's table, derived via immunoSEQ multiplex PCR, lists solely in-frame clones and lacks some. V and J calls plus clone size are reproduced from that table; the DNA served to infer D and trimming. Counted here are approximately 150,000 clones, about four fifths occurring once; the ten biggest clones make up roughly a tenth. The TCR comes from a man aged 70-80 years with active or convalescent COVID-19. Material for sequencing was peripheral blood.

CDR3 sequence (DNA): TGTGCCAGTAGGCGCCCCGGGATGGGGGCAGAGACCCAGTACTTC. Translating gives CASRRPGMGAETQYF. V usage is TRBV19 and J usage is TRBJ2-5; D perhaps matches TRBD1 (6 bases). The V gene lost 6 bases and the J gene lost 4 bases, with 18 bases spanning the gap. Germline values: CDR1 LNHDA, CDR2 SQIVND (reference sequence). The CDR3 is 15 amino acids.